This is a list of T cell receptor beta chains from one sample in a study of CD8 T cells in Susac syndrome. TCRdb fed the immunoSEQ multiplex PCR reads into MiXCR, producing one record per CDR3 protein. There are about 80,000 distinct CDR3 sequences in the sample; over 90% occur only once, and about 0.25% lies in the top ten. The sample was CD8+ T cells from PBMCs. These TCRs come from a human donor in good health. CDR3s include the opening cysteine and the closing phenylalanine or tryptophan. A D gene is named only where the DNA matches it firmly. Clone size appears in some rows only: once, few, many, or a class for an expanded clone.

DNA: TGCGCCAGCAGCTTGTGGGCGGGAGAATTCGGGAATGAGCAGTTCTTC
CDR3: CASSLWAGEFGNEQFF
D: TRBD2
J: TRBJ2-1
V: TRBV5-1
size: NA

DNA: TGTGCCATGTTGACTAGCCAGAACAATGAGCAGTTCTTC
CDR3: CAMLTSQNNEQFF
D: TRBD2
J: TRBJ2-1
V: TRBV2
size: NA

DNA: TGTGCCACCAGTGATACGGACAGGATCGCCGGGGAGCTGTTTTTT
CDR3: CATSDTDRIAGELFF
D: TRBD1
J: TRBJ2-2
V: TRBV24-1
size: NA

DNA: TGTGCCAGCAGCGTAGGGGGGCTAGCGATTGAGGATGAGCAGTTCTTC
CDR3: CASSVGGLAIEDEQFF
D: NA
J: TRBJ2-1
V: TRBV9
size: NA

DNA: TGCAGTGCTTGGCCCCGCCAGCTCCAAGAGACCCAGTACTTC
CDR3: CSAWPRQLQETQYF
D: NA
J: TRBJ2-5
V: TRBV20-1
size: NA

DNA: TGCGCCAGCAGCTTGTCCTATTCCGAGTTAGCGGGAGCTGAGCAGTTCTTC
CDR3: CASSLSYSELAGAEQFF
D: TRBD2
J: TRBJ2-1
V: TRBV5-1
size: NA

DNA: TGTGCCAGCAGTGACTCCGGGACAAACACCGGGGAGCTGTTTTTT
CDR3: CASSDSGTNTGELFF
D: NA
J: TRBJ2-2
V: TRBV6-4
size: NA

DNA: TGCAGTGCTAGGCGGCGAACAGCGGGGGAGAAGGAGACCCAGTACTTC
CDR3: CSARRRTAGEKETQYF
D: TRBD2
J: TRBJ2-5
V: TRBV20-1
size: NA

DNA: TGTGCTAGTGGTTCCCCGGGGGTCGGCTACACCTTC
CDR3: CASGSPGVGYTF
D: NA
J: TRBJ1-2
V: TRBV12-5
size: NA

DNA: TGTGCCAGCAGCAGGGCCCAGGGGGCTAATCAGCCCCAGCATTTT
CDR3: CASSRAQGANQPQHF
D: TRBD1
J: TRBJ1-5
V: TRBV11-2
size: NA

DNA: TGCGCCAGCAGCTTTAGAGGTGAGAAATACGAGCAGTACTTC
CDR3: CASSFRGEKYEQYF
D: NA
J: TRBJ2-7
V: TRBV5-1
size: NA

DNA: TGCGCCACCTCAGGAGGATTCAGAAATGAGCAGTTCTTC
CDR3: CATSGGFRNEQFF
D: NA
J: TRBJ2-1
V: TRBV4-1
size: NA

DNA: TGTGCCAGCAGCGTAGAATCGACACAACCGTTTGATGAAGCTTTCTTT
CDR3: CASSVESTQPFDEAFF
D: NA
J: TRBJ1-1
V: TRBV9
size: NA

DNA: TGTGCCGCTTCTGTACCGGGACAGGGTCGAGATGGCTACACCTTC
CDR3: CAASVPGQGRDGYTF
D: TRBD1
J: TRBJ1-2
V: TRBV15
size: once

DNA: TGTGCCAGTGCAATCGGGGGGGCCAACGTCCTGACTTTC
CDR3: CASAIGGANVLTF
D: NA
J: TRBJ2-6
V: TRBV7-9
size: NA

DNA: TGTGCCAGCAGCCCCATGGGGACAGGGACGTACGAGCAGTACTTC
CDR3: CASSPMGTGTYEQYF
D: TRBD1
J: TRBJ2-7
V: TRBV13
size: NA

DNA: TGCGCCAGCAGCTTACGACCGGCCGATGGCTACACCTTC
CDR3: CASSLRPADGYTF
D: NA
J: TRBJ1-2
V: TRBV5-1
size: NA

DNA: TGTGCCAGCAGTTCCCGGGCGGCCCAGTACTTC
CDR3: CASSSRAAQYF
D: NA
J: TRBJ2-5
V: TRBV6-6
size: few

DNA: TGTGCCAGTAGGCTGACAGGCTCAGGGGCCAACGTCCTGACTTTC
CDR3: CASRLTGSGANVLTF
D: NA
J: TRBJ2-6
V: TRBV25-1
size: NA

DNA: TGCAGTGCTAGAGATCGGGTGGACTACGAGCAGTACTTC
CDR3: CSARDRVDYEQYF
D: NA
J: TRBJ2-7
V: TRBV20-1
size: NA

DNA: TGTGCCAGCAGCTTACATAGCAATCAGCCCCAGCATTTT
CDR3: CASSLHSNQPQHF
D: NA
J: TRBJ1-5
V: TRBV7-6
size: once

DNA: TGTGCCAGCAGCGGCACAGGGACCCAAGAGACCCAGTACTTC
CDR3: CASSGTGTQETQYF
D: NA
J: TRBJ2-5
V: TRBV9
size: NA

DNA: TGTGCCAGCAGCCCTGGACAGGGGGGAACTGAAGCTTTCTTT
CDR3: CASSPGQGGTEAFF
D: TRBD1
J: TRBJ1-1
V: TRBV13
size: NA

DNA: TGTGCCAGCGGCTGGTGGGACAGCGCCTACGAGCAGTACTTC
CDR3: CASGWWDSAYEQYF
D: TRBD1
J: TRBJ2-7
V: TRBV12-3/TRBV12-4
size: NA

DNA: TGCAGTGCTAGAGATTTTGAAACTAGCACAGATACGCAGTATTTT
CDR3: CSARDFETSTDTQYF
D: NA
J: TRBJ2-3
V: TRBV20-1
size: NA

DNA: TGTGCCAGCAGTAATCCGGGACCCAAAAACATTCAGTACTTC
CDR3: CASSNPGPKNIQYF
D: NA
J: TRBJ2-4
V: TRBV6-6
size: NA

DNA: TGTGCCAGTAGGTGGACAGCCAACACTGAAGCTTTCTTT
CDR3: CASRWTANTEAFF
D: NA
J: TRBJ1-1
V: TRBV19
size: NA

DNA: TGTGCCAGCAGCCAAGAGGGGGCGAGCTACGAGCAGTACTTC
CDR3: CASSQEGASYEQYF
D: NA
J: TRBJ2-7
V: TRBV3-1
size: few